This T cell receptor beta chain stems from a study of blood T cell repertoires in COVID-19. Overall study: Sample material is recorded as cDNA or gDNA derived from T cells, B-cell-depleted T cells, or PBMCs.

Authors' methods: Amplifying reference gene primers gave estimates of nucleated cell counts. Here immunoSEQ multiplex PCR was the method, and the copy in TCRdb shows in-frame clones only, minus some. That table furnishes V, J and clone size, whereas the DNA furnished D and trimming. The sample has over 65,000 clones, around 90% seen once. Germline lookup yields CDR1 SGHRS and CDR2 YFSETQ. V was pared by 4 bases and J by 7 bases, with 7 bases of the junction left unmatched. This CDR3 spans 14 amino acids. What was sequenced was peripheral blood. This clonotype was obtained from a human donor in a cohort sampled during active COVID-19. V is TRBV5-1 and J is TRBJ1-4, with 7 bases matching TRBD1. This CDR3 is CASSPDRVGEKLFF. The CDR3, as DNA: TGCGCCAGCAGCCCAGACAGGGTCGGTGAAAAACTGTTTTTT.